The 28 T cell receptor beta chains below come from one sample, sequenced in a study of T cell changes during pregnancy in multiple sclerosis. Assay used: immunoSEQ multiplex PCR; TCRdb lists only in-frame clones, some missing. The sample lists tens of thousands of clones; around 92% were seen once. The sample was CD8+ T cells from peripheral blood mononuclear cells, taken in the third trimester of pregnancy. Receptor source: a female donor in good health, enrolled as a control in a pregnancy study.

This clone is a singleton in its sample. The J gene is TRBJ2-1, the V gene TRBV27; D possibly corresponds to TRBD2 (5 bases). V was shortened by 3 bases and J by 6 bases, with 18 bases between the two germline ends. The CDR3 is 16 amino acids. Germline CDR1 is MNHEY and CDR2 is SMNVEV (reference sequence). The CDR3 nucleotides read TGTGCCAGCAGTTTTGTAGGTAGCGATACGATCAATGAGCAGTTCTTC. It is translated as CASSFVGSDTINEQFF.

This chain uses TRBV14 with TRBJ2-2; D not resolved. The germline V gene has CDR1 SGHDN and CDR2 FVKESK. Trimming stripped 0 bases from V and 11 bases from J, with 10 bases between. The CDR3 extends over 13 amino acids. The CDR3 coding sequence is TGTGCCAGCAGCCAAGATCTAACGTTCGAGCTGTTTTTT. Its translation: CASSQDLTFELFF.

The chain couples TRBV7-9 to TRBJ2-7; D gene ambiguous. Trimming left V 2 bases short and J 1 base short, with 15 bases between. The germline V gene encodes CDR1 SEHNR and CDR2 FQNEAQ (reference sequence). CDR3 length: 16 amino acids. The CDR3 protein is CASSLQDAGGSYEQYF. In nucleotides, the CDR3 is TGTGCCAGCAGCTTACAGGATGCAGGTGGTTCCTACGAGCAGTACTTC.

CDR3 in DNA: TGTGCCAGCAGCTTGAACTATTTCGGTGGATATGGCTACACCTTC. The encoded protein is CASSLNYFGGYGYTF. The chain recombines TRBV5-6 with TRBJ1-2; no clear D. Trimming cost V 1 base and J 5 bases, with 15 bases left between them. The CDR3 is 15 residues long. Germline CDR1 SGHDT, CDR2 YYEEEE.

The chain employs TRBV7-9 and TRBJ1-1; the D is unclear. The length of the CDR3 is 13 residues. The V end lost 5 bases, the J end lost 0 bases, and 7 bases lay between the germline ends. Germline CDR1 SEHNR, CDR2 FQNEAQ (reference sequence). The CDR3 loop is CASSDEVNTEAFF. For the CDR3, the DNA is TGTGCCAGCAGCGACGAGGTGAACACTGAAGCTTTCTTT.

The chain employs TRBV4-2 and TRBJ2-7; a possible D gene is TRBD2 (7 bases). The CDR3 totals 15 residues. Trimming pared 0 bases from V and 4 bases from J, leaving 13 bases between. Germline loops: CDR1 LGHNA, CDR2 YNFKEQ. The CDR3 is CASSQERGGGYEQYF. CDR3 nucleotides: TGTGCCAGCAGCCAAGAAAGGGGGGGAGGATACGAGCAGTACTTC.

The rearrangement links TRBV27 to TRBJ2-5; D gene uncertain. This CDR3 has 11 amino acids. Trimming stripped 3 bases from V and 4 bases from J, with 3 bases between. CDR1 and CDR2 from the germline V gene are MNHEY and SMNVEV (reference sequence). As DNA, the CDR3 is TGTGCCAGCAGTTTCCGAGAGACCCAGTACTTC. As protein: CASSFRETQYF.

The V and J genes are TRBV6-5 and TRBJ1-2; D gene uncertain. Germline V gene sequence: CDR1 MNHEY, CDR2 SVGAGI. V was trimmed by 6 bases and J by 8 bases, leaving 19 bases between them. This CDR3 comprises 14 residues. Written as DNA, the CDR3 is TGTGCCAGCAGGAACCACAGTTTGGCTGACGGCTACACCTTC. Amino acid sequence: CASRNHSLADGYTF.

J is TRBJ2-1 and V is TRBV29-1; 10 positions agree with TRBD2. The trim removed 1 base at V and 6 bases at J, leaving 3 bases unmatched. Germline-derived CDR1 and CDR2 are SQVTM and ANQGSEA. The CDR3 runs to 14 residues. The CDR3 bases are TGCAGCGTTGAAGTAGCGGGGGGCCTCAATGAGCAGTTCTTC. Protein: CSVEVAGGLNEQFF.

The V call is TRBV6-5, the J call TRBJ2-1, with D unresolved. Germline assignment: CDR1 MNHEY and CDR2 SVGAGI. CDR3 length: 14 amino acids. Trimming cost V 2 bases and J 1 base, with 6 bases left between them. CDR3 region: CASSYLGSYNEQFF. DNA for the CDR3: TGTGCCAGCAGTTACCTAGGATCCTACAATGAGCAGTTCTTC.

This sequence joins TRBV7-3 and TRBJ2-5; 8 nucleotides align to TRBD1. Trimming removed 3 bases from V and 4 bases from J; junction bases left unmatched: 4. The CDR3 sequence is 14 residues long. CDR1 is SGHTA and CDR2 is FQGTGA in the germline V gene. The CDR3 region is CASSFGQGGETQYF. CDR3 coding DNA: TGTGCCAGCAGCTTTGGACAGGGAGGAGAGACCCAGTACTTC.

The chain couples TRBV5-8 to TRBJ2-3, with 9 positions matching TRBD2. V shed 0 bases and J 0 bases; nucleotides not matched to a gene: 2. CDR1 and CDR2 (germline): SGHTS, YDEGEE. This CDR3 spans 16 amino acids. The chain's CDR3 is CASSLEAGGSTDTQYF. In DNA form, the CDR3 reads TGTGCCAGCAGCTTGGAAGCGGGGGGTAGCACAGATACGCAGTATTTT.

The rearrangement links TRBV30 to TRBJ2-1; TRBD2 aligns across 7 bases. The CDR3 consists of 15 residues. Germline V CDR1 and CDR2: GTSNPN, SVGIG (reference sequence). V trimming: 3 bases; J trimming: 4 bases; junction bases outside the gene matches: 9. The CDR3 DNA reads TGTGCCTGGAGCACCGAATGGGGGGGGTACAATGAGCAGTTCTTC. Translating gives CAWSTEWGGYNEQFF.

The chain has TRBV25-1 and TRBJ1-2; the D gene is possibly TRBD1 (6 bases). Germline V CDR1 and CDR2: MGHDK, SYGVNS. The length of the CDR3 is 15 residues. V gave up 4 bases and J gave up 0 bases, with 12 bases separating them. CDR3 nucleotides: TGTGCCAGCAGTGCGGCAGGGGAAGCTAACTATGGCTACACCTTC. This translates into CASSAAGEANYGYTF.

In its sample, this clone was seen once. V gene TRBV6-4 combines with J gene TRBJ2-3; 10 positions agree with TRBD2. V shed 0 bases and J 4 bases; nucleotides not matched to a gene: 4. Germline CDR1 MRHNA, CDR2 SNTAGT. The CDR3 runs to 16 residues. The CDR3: CASSDSIAGGSDTQYF. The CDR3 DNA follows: TGTGCCAGCAGTGACTCGATAGCGGGGGGATCAGATACGCAGTATTTT.

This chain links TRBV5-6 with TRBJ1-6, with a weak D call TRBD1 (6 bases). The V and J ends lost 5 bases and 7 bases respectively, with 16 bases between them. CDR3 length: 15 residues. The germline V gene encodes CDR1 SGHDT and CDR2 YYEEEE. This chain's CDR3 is CASRFGQYQNSPLHF. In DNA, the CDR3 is TGTGCCAGCAGATTTGGACAGTACCAGAATTCACCCCTCCACTTT.

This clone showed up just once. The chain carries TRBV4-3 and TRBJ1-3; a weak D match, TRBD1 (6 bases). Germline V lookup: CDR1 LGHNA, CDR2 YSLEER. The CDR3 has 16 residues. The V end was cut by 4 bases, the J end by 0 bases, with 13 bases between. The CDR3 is CASSLDRTVSGNTIYF. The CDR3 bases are TGCGCCAGCAGCCTTGACAGGACCGTCTCTGGAAACACCATATATTTT.

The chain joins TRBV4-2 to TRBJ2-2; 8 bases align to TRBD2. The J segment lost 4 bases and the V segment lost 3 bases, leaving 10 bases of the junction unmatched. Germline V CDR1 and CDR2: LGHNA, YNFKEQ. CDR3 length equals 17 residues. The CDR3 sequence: CASSQASGGARTGELFF. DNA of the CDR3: TGTGCCAGCAGCCAGGCTTCGGGGGGGGCCCGCACCGGGGAGCTGTTTTTT.

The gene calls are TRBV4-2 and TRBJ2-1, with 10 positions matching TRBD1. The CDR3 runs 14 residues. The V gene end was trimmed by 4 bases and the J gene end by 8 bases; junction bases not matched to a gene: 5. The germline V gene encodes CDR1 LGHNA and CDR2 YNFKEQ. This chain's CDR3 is CASSLGTGVDEQFF. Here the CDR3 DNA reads TGTGCCAGCAGCCTTGGGACAGGGGTCGATGAGCAGTTCTTC.

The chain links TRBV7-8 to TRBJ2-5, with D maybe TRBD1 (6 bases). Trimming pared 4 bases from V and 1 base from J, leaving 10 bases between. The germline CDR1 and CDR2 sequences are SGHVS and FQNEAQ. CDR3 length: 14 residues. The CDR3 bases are TGTGCCAGCAGCTCGACAGGAGTCCAAGAGACCCAGTACTTC. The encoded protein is CASSSTGVQETQYF.

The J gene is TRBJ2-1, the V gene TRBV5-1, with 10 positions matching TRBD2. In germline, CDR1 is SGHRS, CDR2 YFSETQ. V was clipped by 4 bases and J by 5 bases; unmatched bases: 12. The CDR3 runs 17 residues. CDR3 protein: CASSPAASGGQHNEQFF. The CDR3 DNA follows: TGCGCCAGCAGCCCGGCGGCTAGCGGGGGCCAACACAATGAGCAGTTCTTC.

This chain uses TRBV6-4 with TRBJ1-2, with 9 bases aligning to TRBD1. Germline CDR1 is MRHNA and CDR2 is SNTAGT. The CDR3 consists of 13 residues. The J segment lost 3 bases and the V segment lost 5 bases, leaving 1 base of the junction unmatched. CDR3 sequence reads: CASSRTGDYGYTF. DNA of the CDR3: TGTGCCAGCAGTAGGACAGGGGACTATGGCTACACCTTC.

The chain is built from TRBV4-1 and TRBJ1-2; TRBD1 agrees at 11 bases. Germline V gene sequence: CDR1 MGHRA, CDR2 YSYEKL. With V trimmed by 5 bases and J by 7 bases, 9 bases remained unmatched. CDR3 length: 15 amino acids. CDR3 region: CASSARTGGEFGYTF. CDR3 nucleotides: TGCGCCAGCAGCGCGCGGACAGGGGGCGAATTTGGCTACACCTTC.

DNA for the CDR3: TGTGCCAGCACCGGGTCAGGGGGTCCTGAAGCTTTCTTT. The encoded protein is CASTGSGGPEAFF. V gene TRBV7-9 combines with J gene TRBJ1-1, with TRBD1 identical over 7 bases. The germline V gene has CDR1 SEHNR and CDR2 FQNEAQ (reference sequence). The V and J ends lost 7 bases and 6 bases, in that order; junction bases with no gene match: 8. This CDR3 is built from 13 residues.

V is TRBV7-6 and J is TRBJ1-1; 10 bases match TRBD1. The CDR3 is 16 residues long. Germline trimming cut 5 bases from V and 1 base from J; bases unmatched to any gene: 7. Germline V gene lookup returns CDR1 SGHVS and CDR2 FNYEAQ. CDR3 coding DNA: TGTGCCAGCAGCCCTCGACAGGGGGCTAAGAACACTGAAGCTTTCTTT. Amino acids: CASSPRQGAKNTEAFF. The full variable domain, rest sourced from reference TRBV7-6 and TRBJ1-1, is GAGVSQSPRYKVTKRGQDVALRCDPISGHVSLYWYRQALGQGPEFLTYFNYEAQQDKSGLPNDRFSAERPEGSISTLTIQRTEQRDSAMYRCASSPRQGAKNTEAFFGQGTRLTVV.

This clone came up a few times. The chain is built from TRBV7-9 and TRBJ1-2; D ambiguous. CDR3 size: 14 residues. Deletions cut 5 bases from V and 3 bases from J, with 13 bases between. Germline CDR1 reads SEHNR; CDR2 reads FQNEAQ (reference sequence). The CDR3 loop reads CASSPPGGHYGYTF. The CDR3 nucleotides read TGTGCCAGCAGCCCGCCGGGAGGGCACTATGGCTACACCTTC.

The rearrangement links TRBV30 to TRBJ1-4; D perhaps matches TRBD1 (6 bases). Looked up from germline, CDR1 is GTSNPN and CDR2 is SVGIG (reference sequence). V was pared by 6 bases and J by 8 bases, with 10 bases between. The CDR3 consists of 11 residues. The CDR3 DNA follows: TGTGCCTGCCTTACAGGGGAAAAACTGTTTTTT. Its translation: CACLTGEKLFF.

For the CDR3, the DNA is TGTGCCAGCAGCCCGGGTGGATCGGCTTCACCCCTCCACTTT. It yields the protein CASSPGGSASPLHF. This chain connects TRBV6-5 to TRBJ1-6; no clear D gene. In germline, CDR1 is MNHEY, CDR2 SVGAGI. With 6 bases removed from V and 9 bases from J, the gap between germline ends came to 15 bases. The CDR3 sequence is 14 residues long.